This entry concerns a single TCR beta chain. The data were taken from a study of blood T cell repertoires in COVID-19. Germline lookup yields CDR1 MRHNA and CDR2 SNTAGT. Trimming pared 2 bases from V and 8 bases from J, leaving 11 bases between. This CDR3 has 13 amino acids. The data were produced by immunoSEQ multiplex PCR, yet TCRdb's version contains in-frame clones alone and is incomplete. The sample holds roughly 97,000 clones, more than 75% seen once. The sample comprised peripheral blood. J is TRBJ2-3 and V is TRBV6-4, with D perhaps matching TRBD2 (6 bases). This sequence was found in a man aged 60-69 years with acute or convalescent COVID-19. The CDR3 region has the DNA TGTGCCAGCAGTGACAGGTGGGGACTTACGCAGTATTTT. Encoded protein: CASSDRWGLTQYF.